The rows below give T cell receptor beta chains drawn from one sample of a study of siplizumab effects on memory and regulatory T cells. Only in-frame clones appear in the TCRdb table, and some are missing; sequencing was by immunoSEQ multiplex PCR. Of 55,000 to 80,000 clones listed, roughly 85% were seen once; the top ten hold about 0.41%. The sequenced material came from memory CD4+ T cells sorted from blood. These receptors were collected from a human donor in good health. Each CDR3 is given with its conserved first and last residue. A D gene is named only where the DNA matches it firmly. Size tells how often a clone was seen (once, few, many) or the class of an expanded clone, and some rows leave it out.

d_gene: TRBD2; abundance: NA; v_gene: TRBV7-6; j_gene: TRBJ2-2; CDR3nt: TGTGCCAGCAGCCCCCGGGGGGTCGGGGAGCTGTTTTTT; CDR3aa: CASSPRGVGELFF
d_gene: TRBD1; abundance: few; v_gene: TRBV10-1; j_gene: TRBJ2-4; CDR3nt: TGCGCCAGCATCTTGGACAGGGTGAGGGAAAACATTCAGTACTTC; CDR3aa: CASILDRVRENIQYF
d_gene: TRBD1; abundance: NA; v_gene: TRBV28; j_gene: TRBJ1-1; CDR3nt: TGTGCCAGCAGTTGGGCAGGGGGTAGGGTCACTGAAGCTTTCTTT; CDR3aa: CASSWAGGRVTEAFF
d_gene: TRBD1; abundance: NA; v_gene: TRBV6-6; j_gene: TRBJ1-2; CDR3nt: TGTGCCAGCAGTTACCCGACAGGGGGCGATGGCTACACCTTC; CDR3aa: CASSYPTGGDGYTF
d_gene: NA; abundance: NA; v_gene: TRBV4-2; j_gene: TRBJ2-4; CDR3nt: TGTGCCAGCAGCCAAGATCTAGACCCCGCCAAAAACATTCAGTACTTC; CDR3aa: CASSQDLDPAKNIQYF
d_gene: NA; abundance: NA; v_gene: TRBV7-6; j_gene: TRBJ1-6; CDR3nt: TGTGCCAGCAGCCTACAGGGAAACAATTCACCCCTCCACTTT; CDR3aa: CASSLQGNNSPLHF
d_gene: TRBD1; abundance: NA; v_gene: TRBV5-6; j_gene: TRBJ1-2; CDR3nt: TGTGCCAGCAGCTTAGACAGGGGGGTATATGGCTACACCTTC; CDR3aa: CASSLDRGVYGYTF
d_gene: NA; abundance: NA; v_gene: TRBV28; j_gene: TRBJ2-6; CDR3nt: TGTGCCAGCAGTTTAATCCCCGGTAGCACAGGGGCCAACGTCCTGACTTTC; CDR3aa: CASSLIPGSTGANVLTF
d_gene: TRBD2; abundance: NA; v_gene: TRBV7-3; j_gene: TRBJ2-3; CDR3nt: TGTGCCAGCAGCTCCCGTAGCGGGGGTTTCACAGATACGCAGTATTTT; CDR3aa: CASSSRSGGFTDTQYF
d_gene: TRBD1; abundance: NA; v_gene: TRBV6-6; j_gene: TRBJ1-2; CDR3nt: TGTGCCAGCAGTCCAGGGACAGGGAACTATGGCTACACCTTC; CDR3aa: CASSPGTGNYGYTF
d_gene: NA; abundance: once; v_gene: TRBV28; j_gene: TRBJ1-1; CDR3nt: TGTGCCAGCAGCCTTATGGGGGGTCCGAACACTGAAGCTTTCTTT; CDR3aa: CASSLMGGPNTEAFF
d_gene: NA; abundance: once; v_gene: TRBV7-9; j_gene: TRBJ1-3; CDR3nt: TGTGCCAGCACCCCAAAGGGACGGAACTCTGGAAACACCATATATTTT; CDR3aa: CASTPKGRNSGNTIYF
d_gene: NA; abundance: NA; v_gene: TRBV4-3; j_gene: TRBJ2-1; CDR3nt: TGCGCCAGCAGCCCATCCGACAGTGGGCCTCCCTACAATGAGCAGTTCTTC; CDR3aa: CASSPSDSGPPYNEQFF
d_gene: NA; abundance: once; v_gene: TRBV7-6; j_gene: TRBJ1-5; CDR3nt: TGTGCCAGCAGCTTAGAGGGGACGGGCCAGCCCCAGCATTTT; CDR3aa: CASSLEGTGQPQHF
d_gene: NA; abundance: NA; v_gene: TRBV28; j_gene: TRBJ1-5; CDR3nt: TGTGCCAGCACCGTAAACAATCAGCCCCAGCATTTT; CDR3aa: CASTVNNQPQHF
d_gene: NA; abundance: NA; v_gene: TRBV5-1; j_gene: TRBJ1-3; CDR3nt: TGCGCCAGCAGCTCATCCGGCCTGACACAGGGAGGAAACACCATATATTTT; CDR3aa: CASSSSGLTQGGNTIYF
d_gene: NA; abundance: few; v_gene: TRBV4-1; j_gene: TRBJ1-6; CDR3nt: TGCGCCAGCAGCCAAGGCTCGGGCAGTCCCTCACCCCTCCACTTT; CDR3aa: CASSQGSGSPSPLHF
d_gene: NA; abundance: NA; v_gene: TRBV5-1; j_gene: TRBJ2-7; CDR3nt: TGCGCCAGCAGCTTTAACGAGCAGTACTTC; CDR3aa: CASSFNEQYF
d_gene: NA; abundance: NA; v_gene: TRBV18; j_gene: TRBJ1-3; CDR3nt: TGTGCCAGCTCACCCCCGACAGTCTTTGCTGGAAACACCATATATTTT; CDR3aa: CASSPPTVFAGNTIYF
d_gene: NA; abundance: few; v_gene: TRBV7-6; j_gene: TRBJ1-1; CDR3nt: TGTGCCAGCAGCTCACAACCCGACAGGATGAACACTGAAGCTTTCTTT; CDR3aa: CASSSQPDRMNTEAFF
d_gene: TRBD2; abundance: NA; v_gene: TRBV9; j_gene: TRBJ2-3; CDR3nt: TGTGCCAGCAGCGGGGGGACTAGCGGGGGCACAGATACGCAGTATTTT; CDR3aa: CASSGGTSGGTDTQYF
d_gene: TRBD1; abundance: NA; v_gene: TRBV6-1; j_gene: TRBJ1-4; CDR3nt: TGTGCCAGCAGTGGTCTCTCGGGACAGAGTAATGAAAAACTGTTTTTT; CDR3aa: CASSGLSGQSNEKLFF
d_gene: NA; abundance: once; v_gene: TRBV5-3; j_gene: TRBJ1-4; CDR3nt: TGTGCCAGAAGCTTGGCCCATAATGAAAAACTGTTTTTT; CDR3aa: CARSLAHNEKLFF
d_gene: NA; abundance: once; v_gene: TRBV18; j_gene: TRBJ2-7; CDR3nt: TGTGCCAGTTTCACGATCTTTATCGGACAGCTGAGCTCCTACGAGCAGTACTTC; CDR3aa: CASFTIFIGQLSSYEQYF